These 12 T cell receptor beta chains came from one sample sequenced in a study of vaccination effects on CD4 cells after COVID-19 (dated by TCRdb to the early 2020s). The ViraFEST assay stimulated PBMC with viral peptide pools and then used TCR sequencing to identify antigen-specific CD4+ T cell clonotypes by expansion. After less than eleven days of culture, CD4+ T cells were isolated with the EasySep CD4+ T cell isolation kit. None of the healthy vaccine recipients had a prior SARS-CoV-2 infection, which was confirmed by nucleocapsid antibody tests that came back negative both before and after vaccination. The library was built by means of the immunoSEQ multiplex PCR assay. Imported from immuneACCESS, the table was reduced by TCRdb to in-frame sequences with V and J called. These copies leave out some clones; in studies compared against another copy, an unresolved V gene accounts for under half, and the cause of the remainder is not known. Present in this sample are tens of thousands of clones, approximately 70% of which were seen just once. Of the sample, around 20% falls within the top ten clones.

Which antigens these TCRs recognize remains unknown. The source was CD4+ T cells from PBMCs cultured with SARS-CoV-2 spike peptides, collected before COVID-19 vaccination. According to the study, the label for this sample's cell subset or site signals: SARS-CoV-2 spike overlapping peptide pool stimulation. The receptors here all came from a human donor who received a COVID-19 vaccine.

The chain recombines TRBV10-3 with TRBJ2-7; D perhaps matches TRBD1 (5 bases). The ends were cut back, 0 bases at V and 5 bases at J, with 14 bases in the middle. The CDR3 runs 15 residues. From germline, CDR1 is ENHRY and CDR2 SYGVKD. The CDR3 region is CAISESVRQGHEQYF. The CDR3 nucleotides are TGTGCCATCAGTGAGTCTGTCAGGCAGGGCCACGAGCAGTACTTC.

The rearrangement joins TRBV4-1 to TRBJ2-2, with TRBD2 matching 15 bases. Germline CDR1 is MGHRA and CDR2 is YSYEKL. This CDR3 is built from 17 residues. With V trimmed by 0 bases and J by 8 bases, 4 bases remained unmatched. Here the CDR3 reads CASSQEGTSGGRGELFF. In nucleotides, the CDR3 is TGCGCCAGCAGCCAAGAAGGGACTAGCGGGGGGAGGGGGGAGCTGTTTTTT.

There are a few counts of this clone. The chain is built from TRBV28 and TRBJ1-6, with 7 bases lining up with TRBD1. V shed 6 bases, J shed 8 bases, and the junction held 10 bases outside the gene matches. This CDR3 spans 15 amino acids. Per germline, CDR1 MDHEN and CDR2 SYDVKM. Here the CDR3 reads CASSPQGVGDSPLHF. As DNA, the CDR3 is TGTGCCAGCAGCCCTCAGGGGGTTGGGGATTCACCCCTCCACTTT.

The CDR3 DNA follows: TGTGCCAGCAGCCACGAACAAGGTCTGGTCAATGAGCAGTTCTTC. Protein product: CASSHEQGLVNEQFF. This rearrangement joins TRBV4-2 to TRBJ2-1; D is uncertain. The germline V gene has CDR1 LGHNA and CDR2 YNFKEQ. V was pared by 3 bases and J by 6 bases, with 15 bases between. The CDR3 is 15 amino acids.

In its sample, this clone was seen a few times. The rearrangement uses TRBV5-6 and TRBJ2-7; D tentatively reads TRBD1 or TRBD2 (5 bases each). The CDR3 has 14 amino acids. The ends were cut back, 8 bases at V and 7 bases at J, with 22 bases in the middle. Germline V gene data show CDR1 as SGHDT and CDR2 as YYEEEE. CDR3 sequence reads: CASETPGAQWEQYF. CDR3 DNA sequence: TGTGCCAGTGAGACCCCCGGGGCTCAATGGGAGCAGTACTTC.

This chain uses TRBV28 with TRBJ1-1; possible D gene TRBD1, 6 bases. Germline V gene data show CDR1 as MDHEN and CDR2 as SYDVKM. The CDR3 extends over 14 amino acids. V was pared by 3 bases and J by 4 bases, with 12 bases between. The CDR3 region is CASSFPGAGTEAFF. For the CDR3, the DNA is TGTGCCAGCAGTTTTCCGGGGGCTGGCACTGAAGCTTTCTTT. The full variable domain, with the rest looked up from reference TRBV28 and TRBJ1-1, is DVKVTQSSRYLVKRTGEKVFLECVQDMDHENMFWYRQDPGLGLRLIYFSYDVKMKEKGDIPEGYSVSREKKERFSLILESASTNQTSMYLCASSFPGAGTEAFFGQGTRLTVV.

The chain carries TRBV7-8 and TRBJ2-2, with D perhaps given as TRBD1 or TRBD2 (5 bases each). Germline V gene lookup returns CDR1 SGHVS and CDR2 FQNEAQ. CDR3 size: 18 residues. V was clipped by 6 bases and J by 5 bases, with 25 bases between them. The CDR3 is CASRPAGTSLVGTGELFF. The CDR3 coding sequence is TGTGCCAGCAGGCCCGCCGGGACGTCGCTAGTCGGGACCGGGGAGCTGTTTTTT.

The J gene is TRBJ2-3, the V gene TRBV28; the match to TRBD1 covers 9 bases. Germline V gene lookup returns CDR1 MDHEN and CDR2 SYDVKM. CDR3 length: 14 residues. Germline trimming cut 5 bases from V and 3 bases from J; bases unmatched to any gene: 3. This CDR3 is CASSSGQGTDTQYF. The CDR3 region has the DNA TGTGCCAGCAGTAGCGGACAGGGGACAGATACGCAGTATTTT.

The rearrangement joins TRBV21-1 to TRBJ1-5. TRBV21-1 is designated a pseudogene. This CDR3 is 12 amino acids long. For the CDR3, the DNA is TGTGCCAGCAGCAAAGAAAAGCAGCCCCAGCATTTT. Translating it yields CASSKEKQPQHF.

The J gene is TRBJ1-2, the V gene TRBV29-1; D call uncertain. CDR3 length: 11 amino acids. V lost 5 bases and J 4 bases, leaving 8 bases between the germline ends. Germline V lookup: CDR1 SQVTM, CDR2 ANQGSEA. For the CDR3, the DNA is TGCAGCGTTCTCTCCAGCTATGGCTACACCTTC. It translates to CSVLSSYGYTF.

This sequence joins TRBV29-1 and TRBJ1-2; D remains unclear. V was pared by 0 bases and J by 6 bases, with 8 bases between. Germline-derived CDR1 and CDR2 are SQVTM and ANQGSEA. CDR3 length equals 12 residues. The chain's CDR3 is CSVEDGSNGYTF. For the CDR3, the DNA is TGCAGCGTTGAAGATGGTTCAAATGGCTACACCTTC.

The rearrangement links TRBV6-5 to TRBJ1-2; D gene uncertain. Germline V gene lookup returns CDR1 MNHEY and CDR2 SVGAGI. The ends were cut back, 5 bases at V and 7 bases at J, with 11 bases in the middle. The CDR3 covers 12 residues. CDR3 sequence (DNA): TGTGCCAGCAGTCCTCTTCTGGTTGGCTACACCTTC. Protein sequence: CASSPLLVGYTF.